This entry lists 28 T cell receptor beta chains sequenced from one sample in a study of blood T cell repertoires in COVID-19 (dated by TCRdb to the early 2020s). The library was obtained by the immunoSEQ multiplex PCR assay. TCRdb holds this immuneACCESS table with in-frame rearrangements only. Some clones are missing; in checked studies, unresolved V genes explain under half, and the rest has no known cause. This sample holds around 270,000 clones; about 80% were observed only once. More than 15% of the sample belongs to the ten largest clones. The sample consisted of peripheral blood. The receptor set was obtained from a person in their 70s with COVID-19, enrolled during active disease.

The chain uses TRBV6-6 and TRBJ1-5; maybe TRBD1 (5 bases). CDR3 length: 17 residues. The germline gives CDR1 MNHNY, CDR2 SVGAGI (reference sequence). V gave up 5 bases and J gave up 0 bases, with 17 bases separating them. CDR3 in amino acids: CASSPMGGGYSNQPQHF. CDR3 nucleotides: TGTGCCAGCAGTCCGATGGGGGGTGGGTATAGCAATCAGCCCCAGCATTTT.

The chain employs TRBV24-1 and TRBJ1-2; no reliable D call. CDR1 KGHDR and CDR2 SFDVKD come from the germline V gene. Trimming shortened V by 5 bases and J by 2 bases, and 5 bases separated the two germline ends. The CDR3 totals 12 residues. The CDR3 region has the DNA TGTGCCACCAGTGCTAAAAACTATGGCTACACCTTC. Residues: CATSAKNYGYTF.

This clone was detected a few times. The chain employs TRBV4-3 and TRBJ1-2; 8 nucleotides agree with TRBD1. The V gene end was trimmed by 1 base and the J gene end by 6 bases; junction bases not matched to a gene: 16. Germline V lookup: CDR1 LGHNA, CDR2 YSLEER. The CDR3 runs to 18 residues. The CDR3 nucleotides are TGCGCCAGCAGCCAAGCAGCCTCCCAGGGGGCGTACGTTGATGGCTACACCTTC. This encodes CASSQAASQGAYVDGYTF.

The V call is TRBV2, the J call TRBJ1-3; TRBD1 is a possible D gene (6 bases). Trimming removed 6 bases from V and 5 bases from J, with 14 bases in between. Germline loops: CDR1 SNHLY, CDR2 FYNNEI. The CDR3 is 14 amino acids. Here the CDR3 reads CASRLDSVRNTIYF. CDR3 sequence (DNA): TGTGCCAGCAGACTGGACAGCGTCAGAAACACCATATATTTT.

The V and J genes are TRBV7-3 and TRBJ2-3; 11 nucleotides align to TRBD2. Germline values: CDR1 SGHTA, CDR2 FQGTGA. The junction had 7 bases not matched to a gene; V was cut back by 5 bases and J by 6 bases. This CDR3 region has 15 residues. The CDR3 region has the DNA TGTGCCAGCAGCACGACTAGCGGGAAAATGGATACGCAGTATTTT. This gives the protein CASSTTSGKMDTQYF.

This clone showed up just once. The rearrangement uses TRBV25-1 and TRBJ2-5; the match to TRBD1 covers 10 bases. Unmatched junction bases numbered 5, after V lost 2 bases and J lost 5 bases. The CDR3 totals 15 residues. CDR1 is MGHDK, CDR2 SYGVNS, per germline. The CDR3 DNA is TGTGCCAGCAGTGAAAGACAGGGGGCAGGGGAGACCCAGTACTTC. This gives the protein CASSERQGAGETQYF.

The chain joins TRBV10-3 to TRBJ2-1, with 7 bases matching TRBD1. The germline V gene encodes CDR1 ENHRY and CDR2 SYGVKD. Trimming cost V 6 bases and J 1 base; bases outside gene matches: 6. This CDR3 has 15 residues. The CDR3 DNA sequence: TGTGCCATCAGGACACAGGGGACGTCCTACAATGAGCAGTTCTTC. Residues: CAIRTQGTSYNEQFF.

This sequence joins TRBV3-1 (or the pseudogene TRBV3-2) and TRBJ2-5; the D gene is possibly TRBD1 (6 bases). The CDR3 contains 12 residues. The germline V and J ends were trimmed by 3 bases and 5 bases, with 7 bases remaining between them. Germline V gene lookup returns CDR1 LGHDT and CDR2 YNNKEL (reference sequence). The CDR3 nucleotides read TGTGCCAGCAGCCATAGGGGGGAGACCCAGTACTTC. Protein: CASSHRGETQYF.

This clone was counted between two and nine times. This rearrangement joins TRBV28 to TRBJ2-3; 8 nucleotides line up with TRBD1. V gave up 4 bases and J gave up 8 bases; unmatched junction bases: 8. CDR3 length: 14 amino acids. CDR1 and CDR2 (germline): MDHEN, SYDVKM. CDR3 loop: CASSSVQGVGTQYF. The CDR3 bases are TGTGCCAGCAGTTCAGTACAGGGGGTCGGTACGCAGTATTTT.

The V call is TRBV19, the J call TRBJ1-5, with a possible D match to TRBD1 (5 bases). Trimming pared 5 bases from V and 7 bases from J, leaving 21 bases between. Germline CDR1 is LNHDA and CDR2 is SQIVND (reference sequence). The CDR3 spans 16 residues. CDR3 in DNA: TGTGCCAGTAGTGTCTCGGGACGGGGGTTTGTGCAGCCCCAGCATTTT. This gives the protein CASSVSGRGFVQPQHF.

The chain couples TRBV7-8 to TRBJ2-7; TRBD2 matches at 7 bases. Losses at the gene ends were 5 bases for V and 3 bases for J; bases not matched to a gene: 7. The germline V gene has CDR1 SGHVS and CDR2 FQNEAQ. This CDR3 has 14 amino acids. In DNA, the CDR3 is TGTGCCAGCAGCACCTCCGGGGACTACTACGAGCAGTACTTC. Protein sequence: CASSTSGDYYEQYF.

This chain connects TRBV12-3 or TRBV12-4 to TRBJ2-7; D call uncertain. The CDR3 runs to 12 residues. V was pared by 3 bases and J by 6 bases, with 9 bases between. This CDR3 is CASSLLEFEQYF. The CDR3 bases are TGTGCCAGCAGTTTGTTGGAGTTCGAGCAGTACTTC.

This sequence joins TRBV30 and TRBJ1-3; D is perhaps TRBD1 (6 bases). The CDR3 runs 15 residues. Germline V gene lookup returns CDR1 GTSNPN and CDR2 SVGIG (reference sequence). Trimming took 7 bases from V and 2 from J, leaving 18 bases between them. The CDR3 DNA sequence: TGTGCCTCGACCTCGGGACAAGGAGCTGGAAACACCATATATTTT. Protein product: CASTSGQGAGNTIYF.

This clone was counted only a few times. CDR3 DNA sequence: TGTGCCAGCAGCTCTTCAATCAGGGGAAACGGGGAGCTGTTTTTT. Its protein is CASSSSIRGNGELFF. The J gene is TRBJ2-2, the V gene TRBV7-3; D perhaps matches TRBD1 (6 bases). The CDR3 consists of 15 residues. CDR1 SGHTA and CDR2 FQGTGA come from the germline V gene. The V end was cut by 4 bases, the J end by 7 bases, with 16 bases between.

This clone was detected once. CDR3: CASSLVGGYEAFF. DNA of the CDR3: TGTGCCAGCAGCTTGGTTGGAGGGTATGAAGCTTTCTTT. The chain couples TRBV5-5 to TRBJ1-1; D is uncertain. This CDR3 comprises 13 residues. Germline CDR1 SGHKS, CDR2 YYEKEE (reference sequence). Trimming took 0 bases from V and 7 from J, leaving 10 bases between them.

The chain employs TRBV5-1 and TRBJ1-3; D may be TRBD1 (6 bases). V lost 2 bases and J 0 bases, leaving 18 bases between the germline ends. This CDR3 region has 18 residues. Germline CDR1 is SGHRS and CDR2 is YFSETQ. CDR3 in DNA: TGCGCCAGCAGCTTAACCACAGGGTCTCCGAACTCTGGAAACACCATATATTTT. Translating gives CASSLTTGSPNSGNTIYF.

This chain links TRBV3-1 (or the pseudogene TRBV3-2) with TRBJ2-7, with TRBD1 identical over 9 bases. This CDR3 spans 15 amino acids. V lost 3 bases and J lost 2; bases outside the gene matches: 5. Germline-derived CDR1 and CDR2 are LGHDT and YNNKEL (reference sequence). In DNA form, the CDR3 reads TGTGCCAGCAGCCAGGGGACAGGGTGGGCCTACGAGCAGTACTTC. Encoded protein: CASSQGTGWAYEQYF.

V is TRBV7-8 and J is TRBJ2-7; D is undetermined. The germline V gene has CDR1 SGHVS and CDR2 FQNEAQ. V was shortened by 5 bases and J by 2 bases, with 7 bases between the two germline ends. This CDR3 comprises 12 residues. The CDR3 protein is CASSLIPYEQYF. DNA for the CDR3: TGTGCCAGCAGCCTAATTCCCTACGAGCAGTACTTC.

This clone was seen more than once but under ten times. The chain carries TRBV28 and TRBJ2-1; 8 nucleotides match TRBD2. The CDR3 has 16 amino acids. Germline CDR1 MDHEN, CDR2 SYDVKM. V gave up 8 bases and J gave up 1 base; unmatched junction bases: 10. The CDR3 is CASVGGGGASYNEQFF. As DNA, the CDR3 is TGTGCCAGCGTCGGGGGGGGCGGTGCGTCCTACAATGAGCAGTTCTTC. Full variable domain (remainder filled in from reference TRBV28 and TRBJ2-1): DVKVTQSSRYLVKRTGEKVFLECVQDMDHENMFWYRQDPGLGLRLIYFSYDVKMKEKGDIPEGYSVSREKKERFSLILESASTNQTSMYLCASVGGGGASYNEQFFGPGTRLTVL.

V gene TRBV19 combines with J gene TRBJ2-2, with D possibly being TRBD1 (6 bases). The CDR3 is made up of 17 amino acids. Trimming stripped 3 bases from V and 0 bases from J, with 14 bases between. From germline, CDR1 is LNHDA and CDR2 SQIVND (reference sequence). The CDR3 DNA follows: TGTGCCAGTAGTATCTTCGGACAGCACGCGAACACCGGGGAGCTGTTTTTT. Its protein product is CASSIFGQHANTGELFF.

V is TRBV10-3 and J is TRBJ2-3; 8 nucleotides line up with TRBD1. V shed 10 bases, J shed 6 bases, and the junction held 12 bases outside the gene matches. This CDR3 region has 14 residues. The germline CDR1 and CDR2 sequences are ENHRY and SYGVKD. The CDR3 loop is CATRQGASADTQYF. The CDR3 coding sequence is TGTGCCACCCGCCAGGGGGCGAGCGCGGATACGCAGTATTTT.

CDR3 protein: CASSVSLAGGSTDTQYF. The CDR3 bases are TGTGCCAGCAGCGTTAGTCTAGCGGGGGGGAGCACAGATACGCAGTATTTT. The rearrangement uses TRBV9 and TRBJ2-3; 12 bases map to TRBD2. V was pared by 2 bases and J by 0 bases, with 4 bases of the junction left unmatched. The CDR3 extends over 17 amino acids. Germline V gene sequence: CDR1 SGDLS, CDR2 YYNGEE.

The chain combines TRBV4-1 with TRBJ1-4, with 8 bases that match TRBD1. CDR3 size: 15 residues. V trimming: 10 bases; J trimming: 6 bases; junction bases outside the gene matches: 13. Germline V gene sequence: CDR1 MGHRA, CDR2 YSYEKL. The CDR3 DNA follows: TGCGCCACCACAAACAGGGACAGGCCGGATGAAAAACTGTTTTTT. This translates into CATTNRDRPDEKLFF.

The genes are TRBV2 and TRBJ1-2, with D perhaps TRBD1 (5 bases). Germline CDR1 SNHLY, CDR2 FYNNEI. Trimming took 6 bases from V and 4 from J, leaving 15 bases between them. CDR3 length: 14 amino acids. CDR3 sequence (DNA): TGTGCCAGCAGGCCCGACAGCTACCTCTATGGCTACACCTTC. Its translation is CASRPDSYLYGYTF.

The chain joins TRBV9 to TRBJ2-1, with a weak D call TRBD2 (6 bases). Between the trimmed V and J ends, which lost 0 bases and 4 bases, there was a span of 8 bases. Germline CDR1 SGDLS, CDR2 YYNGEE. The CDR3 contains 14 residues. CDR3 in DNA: TGTGCCAGCAGCGTAGGCGGGACGTACAATGAGCAGTTCTTC. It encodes CASSVGGTYNEQFF. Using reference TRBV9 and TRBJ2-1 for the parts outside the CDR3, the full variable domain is DSGVTQTPKHLITATGQRVTLRCSPRSGDLSVYWYQQSLDQGLQFLIQYYNGEERAKGNILERFSAQQFPDLHSELNLSSLELGDSALYFCASSVGGTYNEQFFGPGTRLTVL.

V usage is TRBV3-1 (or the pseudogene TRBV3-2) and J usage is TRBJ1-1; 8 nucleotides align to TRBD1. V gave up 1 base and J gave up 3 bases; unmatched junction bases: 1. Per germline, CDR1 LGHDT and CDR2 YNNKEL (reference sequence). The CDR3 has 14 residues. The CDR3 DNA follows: TGTGCCAGCAGCCAAGGGACAGGGCACACTGAAGCTTTCTTT. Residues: CASSQGTGHTEAFF.

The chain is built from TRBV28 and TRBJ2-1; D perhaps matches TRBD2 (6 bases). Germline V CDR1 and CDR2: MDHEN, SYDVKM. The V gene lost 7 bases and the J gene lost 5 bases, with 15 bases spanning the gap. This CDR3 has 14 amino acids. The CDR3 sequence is CASNGGPLNNEQFF. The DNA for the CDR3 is TGTGCCAGCAACGGGGGTCCGCTTAACAATGAGCAGTTCTTC. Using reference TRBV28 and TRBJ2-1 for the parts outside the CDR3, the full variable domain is DVKVTQSSRYLVKRTGEKVFLECVQDMDHENMFWYRQDPGLGLRLIYFSYDVKMKEKGDIPEGYSVSREKKERFSLILESASTNQTSMYLCASNGGPLNNEQFFGPGTRLTVL.

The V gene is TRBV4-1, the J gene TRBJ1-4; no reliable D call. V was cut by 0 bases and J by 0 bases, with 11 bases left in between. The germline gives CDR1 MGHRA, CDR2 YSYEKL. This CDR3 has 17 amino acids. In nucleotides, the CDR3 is TGCGCCAGCAGCCAAGAGAGAGGCGGTACAACTAATGAAAAACTGTTTTTT. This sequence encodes CASSQERGGTTNEKLFF.